The count of the clone carrying this T cell receptor beta chain is one. The source of the sample is a study of T cell changes during pregnancy in multiple sclerosis. Between the trimmed V and J ends, which lost 0 bases and 0 bases, there was a span of 12 bases. The CDR3 sequence is 18 residues long. Germline V gene data show CDR1 as LGHNA and CDR2 as YNFKEQ. The protocol was immunoSEQ multiplex PCR, while the TCRdb copy is restricted to in-frame clones and leaves out a portion. The sample comprises roughly 69,000 clones, roughly nine tenths of which are singletons, and almost 1.5% rests with the top ten.

The source of this sequence is a female donor with multiple sclerosis, enrolled in a pregnancy study. The sequenced sample was peripheral blood, obtained after pregnancy. The gene calls are TRBV4-2 and TRBJ2-6, with TRBD2 as a possible D gene (6 bases). This CDR3 is CASSQESRRASGANVLTF. CDR3 bases: TGTGCCAGCAGCCAAGAATCCCGGAGGGCCTCTGGGGCCAACGTCCTGACTTTC.